This is a list of T cell receptor beta chains from one sample in a study of cytomegalovirus exposure and HLA in healthy donors. Method: immunoSEQ multiplex PCR; TCRdb's copy keeps in-frame clones and lacks some. The data contain more than 95,000 clones, 60% to 80% of them singletons. Sequenced: PBMCs. The receptors derive from a man in his sixties in good health and CMV-seropositive. CDR3s include the opening cysteine and the closing phenylalanine or tryptophan. A D gene is named only where the DNA matches it firmly. Clone sizes are given selectively: once, few, many, or a class where the clone is expanded.

TRBV5-6 | few | . | CASSLGAGLRNTEAFF
TRBV27 | . | TRBD2 | CASSLGLAGALRETQYF
TRBV12-5 | once | TRBD1 | CASGLHRGNTGELFF
TRBV7-9 | . | TRBD2 | CASSPSGGNTGELFF
TRBV9 | . | . | CASSVSTDSYEQYF
TRBV5-4 | . | . | CASSLSQASTDTQYF
TRBV7-9 | . | . | CASSLSSGEQFF
TRBV5-8 | once | . | CASSLPGGNTIYF
TRBV5-1 | . | TRBD1 | CASSPATGVDGYTF
TRBV9 | . | TRBD2 | CASSVGGGGAVETQYF
TRBV30 | . | . | CAWKGAGVGNTIYF
TRBV15 | . | . | CATGGTSKRETQYF
TRBV7-9 | . | . | CASSFGQNNSPLHF
TRBV10-1 | . | . | CASSRDSSSYNEQFF
TRBV6-5 | . | . | CASVYRAGGYGYTF
TRBV6-1 | . | TRBD2 | CASSELAIAGDTQYF
TRBV7-9 | . | TRBD1 | CASSFTGGGEQFF
TRBV7-6 | . | . | CASSLQQETQYF
TRBV6-5 | . | TRBD1 | CASSAQGQQNQPQHF
TRBV5-1 | . | TRBD2 | CASSSGLAGGSDTQYF
TRBV4-1 | . | . | CASSQDWEGGYEQYF
TRBV4-2 | . | TRBD2 | CASSHGTSGGVFGELFF
TRBV6-5 | . | TRBD1 | CASGGEGAGETQYF
TRBV10-3 | once | TRBD2 | CAIAPSGQETQYF
TRBV9 | . | . | CASSVESGLSGNTIYF
TRBV2 | . | . | CASSPPGDYGYTF
TRBV14 | . | TRBD2 | CASSQWRGRETQYF
TRBV5-1 | few | TRBD1 | CASSQLGGAYEQYF
TRBV15 | . | . | CATSRPRGKGDNEQFF
TRBV12-5 | few | TRBD1 | CASGLGTAANEQYF
TRBV11-2 | . | . | CASSSTDYNSPLHF
TRBV27 | . | TRBD1 | CASSYSGTEDYTF
TRBV29-1 | . | . | CSVEPAGLWGYTF
TRBV5-1 | . | . | CASSTAGVYGYTF
TRBV7-9 | . | TRBD1 | CASSPTAGGESPYEQYF
TRBV28 | . | TRBD1 | CASSLRTTGGRADTQYF
TRBV5-1 | . | . | CASSLRDPGNNEQFF
TRBV5-1 | . | TRBD1 | CASSIGQGQETQYF
TRBV6-4 | . | TRBD1 | CANHRGQNTGELFF
TRBV6-5 | . | . | CASSRMTGAYEQYF
TRBV2 | . | . | CASPRLRDTQYF
TRBV25-1 | . | TRBD1 | CASSGTGRREKLFF
TRBV6-5 | . | . | CASIEGRANEKLFF
TRBV4-2 | once | TRBD2 | CASSQNSGGASYEQYF
TRBV7-8 | . | . | CASSLGGSSPLHF
TRBV19 | . | . | CASTMLGAWNTGELFF
TRBV28 | . | . | CASTSHGGGGNQPQHF
TRBV5-1 | . | TRBD1 | CASSLNQGVWNEQFF
TRBV30 | . | TRBD2 | CAWSVLRGNNEQFF
TRBV19 | . | . | CASSPDSSYNEQFF
TRBV29-1 | . | TRBD1 | CSVKDRGTDEQFF
TRBV6-6 | . | . | CASSSVQGYEQYF